This T cell receptor (beta chain) was captured in a study of beta chain features in type 1 diabetes. Reverse transcribing all isolated RNA meant expressed TCRB transcripts were sequenced. Assay used: immunoSEQ multiplex PCR; TCRdb lists only in-frame clones, some missing. The repertoire holds hundreds of thousands of clones, with about 12% as singletons. The V and J ends lost 3 bases and 6 bases respectively, with 15 bases between them. The CDR3 runs 14 residues. CDR1 is SEHNR and CDR2 is FQNEAQ in the germline V gene (reference sequence). Sequencing input: naive CD4+ T cells from blood. This sequence joins TRBV7-9 and TRBJ2-7; D gene unclear. This clonotype originated in a man aged 18 to 30 in good health. The CDR3 coding sequence is TGTGCCAGCAGCTTCGATACTACCGATGGCGAGCAGTACTTC. Translation gives CASSFDTTDGEQYF.